Presented here are 16 T cell receptor beta chains from one specimen sequenced in a study of T cell responses to AZD1222 COVID-19 vaccine (dated by TCRdb to about 2021). Taken with the paper, the label for time point translates to: baseline before first vaccination. Library generation was performed with the immunoSEQ multiplex PCR assay. This is the immuneACCESS table as TCRdb keeps it, with only in-frame sequences that have V and J called. A part of the clones is gone; compared with another copy, unresolved V genes explain less than half, and the rest is unexplained. This sample lists approximately 74,000 clones; approximately 90% were detected once. The ten most abundant clones make up about 2.7% of the sample. The specimen comprised peripheral blood, sampled on day 0 of AZD1222 vaccination. Receptors originate from an adult in good health.

The chain couples TRBV3-1 (or the pseudogene TRBV3-2) to TRBJ1-6, with 9 bases lining up with TRBD1. The V and J ends lost 1 base and 7 bases, in that order; junction bases with no gene match: 2. Germline V gene sequence: CDR1 LGHDT, CDR2 YNNKEL (reference sequence). The CDR3 totals 15 residues. In DNA form, the CDR3 reads TGTGCCAGCAGCCAAGTCGGGACAGGGAATTCACCCCTCCACTTT. This codes for CASSQVGTGNSPLHF.

V usage is TRBV19 and J usage is TRBJ2-4, with a weak D call TRBD1 (6 bases). V lost 6 bases to trimming and J lost 8 bases, with 17 bases between them. Germline V gives CDR1 LNHDA, CDR2 SQIVND (reference sequence). CDR3 length equals 14 residues. CDR3 bases: TGTGCCAGTAGCCGACGGTACAGGGTAGACATTCAGTACTTC. It is translated as CASSRRYRVDIQYF.

This chain uses TRBV3-1 (or the pseudogene TRBV3-2) with TRBJ2-1; D might be TRBD1 (6 bases). Trimming took off 6 bases at V and 2 bases at J, with 17 bases between the two ends. This CDR3 spans 16 amino acids. Germline V lookup: CDR1 LGHDT, CDR2 YNNKEL (reference sequence). The CDR3 is CASSPRPQGTYNEQFF. In nucleotides, the CDR3 is TGTGCCAGCAGTCCGAGACCTCAGGGGACCTACAATGAGCAGTTCTTC.

The rearrangement uses TRBV4-3 and TRBJ2-1; D uncertain. The germline V gene has CDR1 LGHNA and CDR2 YSLEER. The ends were cut back, 0 bases at V and 1 base at J, with 7 bases in the middle. The CDR3 has 15 residues. CDR3 residues: CASSQDAVSYNEQFF. The CDR3 coding sequence is TGCGCCAGCAGCCAAGACGCGGTATCCTACAATGAGCAGTTCTTC.

The V gene is TRBV29-1, the J gene TRBJ2-1; D unclear. CDR1 and CDR2 from the germline V gene are SQVTM and ANQGSEA. This CDR3 has 15 residues. Trimming cost V 3 bases and J 5 bases, with 17 bases left between them. CDR3 DNA sequence: TGCAGCGTTGAGGTAAACTCATTCGCCGACAATGAGCAGTTCTTC. Translating gives CSVEVNSFADNEQFF.

The CDR3 loop is CASSASGRGQRETQYF. The CDR3 DNA is TGTGCCAGCAGTGCCAGTGGCAGGGGCCAAAGGGAGACCCAGTACTTC. V usage is TRBV6-6 and J usage is TRBJ2-5; tentative D call: TRBD1 (6 bases). This CDR3 spans 16 amino acids. V lost 5 bases and J 5 bases, leaving 21 bases between the germline ends. Germline V lookup: CDR1 MNHNY, CDR2 SVGAGI (reference sequence).

Only one count was recorded for this clone. This chain connects TRBV7-2 to TRBJ1-1; a weak D match, TRBD1 (5 bases). The length of the CDR3 is 14 residues. The V and J ends lost 1 base and 10 bases respectively, with 16 bases between them. Per the germline V gene, CDR1 is SGHTA and CDR2 is FQGNSA. The CDR3 here is CASSLDGGSWGAFF. Written as DNA, the CDR3 is TGTGCCAGCAGCTTAGATGGGGGGTCATGGGGAGCTTTCTTT.

V is TRBV5-1 and J is TRBJ2-7; 8 positions match TRBD2. The junction had 6 bases not matched to a gene; V was cut back by 2 bases and J by 5 bases. The CDR3 consists of 14 residues. CDR1 and CDR2 from the germline V gene are SGHRS and YFSETQ. CDR3 coding DNA: TGCGCCAGCAGCTTAGCCGGGGGGGCTGACGAGCAGTACTTC. This sequence encodes CASSLAGGADEQYF.

CDR3 region: CASSIPAGTGNNSPLHF. CDR3 bases: TGTGCCAGTAGTATCCCTGCCGGGACAGGGAATAATTCACCCCTCCACTTT. The V gene is TRBV19, the J gene TRBJ1-6; 9 bases align to TRBD1. Trimming removed 3 bases from V and 5 bases from J; junction bases left unmatched: 8. Germline assignment: CDR1 LNHDA and CDR2 SQIVND (reference sequence). The CDR3 consists of 17 residues.

J is TRBJ2-2 and V is TRBV4-2, with D unclear. The germline V gene encodes CDR1 LGHNA and CDR2 YNFKEQ. The CDR3 is 15 amino acids. V dropped 0 bases and J dropped 3 bases, with 8 bases sitting between them. The CDR3 protein is CASSQEGWYTGELFF. The CDR3, as DNA: TGTGCCAGCAGCCAAGAGGGATGGTACACCGGGGAGCTGTTTTTT.

This clone was recorded only once. The J gene is TRBJ2-1, the V gene TRBV7-3; 13 bases map to TRBD2. The CDR3 covers 21 residues. Unmatched junction bases numbered 13, after V lost 2 bases and J lost 0 bases. The V gene's germline CDR1 is SGHTA and CDR2 FQGTGA. The CDR3 sequence is CASSLRPPTSGRPSSYNEQFF. Here the CDR3 DNA reads TGTGCCAGCAGCTTACGCCCCCCGACTAGCGGGAGGCCTAGCTCCTACAATGAGCAGTTCTTC.

The rearrangement links TRBV7-3 to TRBJ2-1, with D perhaps TRBD1 or TRBD2 (5 bases each). CDR3 length: 13 residues. Germline lookup yields CDR1 SGHTA and CDR2 FQGTGA. V was trimmed by 3 bases and J by 9 bases, leaving 12 bases between them. The CDR3 DNA reads TGTGCCAGCAGCTTTCAGAGGGGCGGTGAGCAGTTCTTC. Amino acids: CASSFQRGGEQFF. Full variable domain (rest looked up from reference TRBV7-3 and TRBJ2-1): GAGVSQTPSNKVTEKGKYVELRCDPISGHTALYWYRQSLGQGPEFLIYFQGTGAADDSGLPNDRFFAVRPEGSVSTLKIQRTERGDSAVYLCASSFQRGGEQFFGPGTRLTVL.

This CDR3 reads CASSRRYGGQAFF. The CDR3 DNA follows: TGTGCCAGCAGTCGACGCTACGGGGGGCAGGCTTTCTTT. The rearrangement joins TRBV27 to TRBJ1-1; possible D gene TRBD1, 6 bases. CDR3 length: 13 amino acids. V was shortened by 5 bases and J by 11 bases, with 18 bases between the two germline ends. The V gene's germline CDR1 is MNHEY and CDR2 SMNVEV (reference sequence).

The chain has TRBV7-2 and TRBJ2-3; tentatively, D is TRBD2 (6 bases). CDR1 and CDR2 from the germline V gene are SGHTA and FQGNSA. Trimming removed 1 base from V and 3 bases from J, with 11 bases in between. The CDR3 totals 15 residues. The CDR3 sequence: CASSLGGVRTDTQYF. The DNA of the CDR3 is TGTGCCAGCAGCTTAGGCGGGGTGAGGACAGATACGCAGTATTTT.

The chain carries TRBV5-1 and TRBJ1-6; D is perhaps TRBD1 (5 bases). This CDR3 contains 16 residues. The germline V and J ends were trimmed by 0 bases and 9 bases, with 16 bases remaining between them. CDR1 is SGHRS and CDR2 is YFSETQ in the germline V gene. The chain's CDR3 is CASSLAQGYSASPLHF. The CDR3 DNA sequence: TGCGCCAGCAGCTTGGCTCAGGGTTATTCTGCTTCACCCCTCCACTTT.

This clone was counted between two and nine times. V and J are TRBV13 and TRBJ2-1; D unresolved. Germline CDR1 reads PRHDT; CDR2 reads FYEKMQ (reference sequence). The V end lost 2 bases, the J end lost 1 base, and 12 bases lay between the germline ends. The CDR3 contains 16 residues. DNA for the CDR3: TGTGCCAGCAGCTTAAACAGCCGCTCTTCCTACAATGAGCAGTTCTTC. It codes for CASSLNSRSSYNEQFF. Supplemented by reference TRBV13 and TRBJ2-1, the full variable domain reads AAGVIQSPRHLIKEKRETATLKCYPIPRHDTVYWYQQGPGQDPQFLISFYEKMQSDKGSIPDRFSAQQFSDYHSELNMSSLELGDSALYFCASSLNSRSSYNEQFFGPGTRLTVL.